These T cell receptor beta chains were read from a single sample in a study of blood T cell repertoires in COVID-19. Clones were sequenced by immunoSEQ multiplex PCR, and TCRdb holds only the in-frame ones, with some missing. The sample carries approximately 120,000 clones, approximately 77% recorded once. The source material was peripheral blood. These receptors were taken from a man older than 75 with acute or convalescent COVID-19. CDR3s include the opening cysteine and the closing phenylalanine or tryptophan.

j_call,v_call,cdr3_aa
TRBJ2-1,TRBV5-1,CASRGELAGGIGEQFF
TRBJ2-7,TRBV19,CASSQGYEQYF
TRBJ1-6,TRBV6-5,CASNRDRDNSPLHF
TRBJ2-7,TRBV27,CASRFRTGGYEQYF
TRBJ2-1,TRBV6-1,CASSETGNNEQFF
TRBJ2-7,TRBV7-8,CASSFRTGVLDEQYF
TRBJ1-4,TRBV13,CASSLGQGREKLFF
TRBJ2-5,TRBV6-5,CASSSARIVGETQYF
TRBJ1-3,TRBV5-1,CASSLGTVLNTIYF
TRBJ2-7,TRBV29-1,CSARDSLTGEQYF
TRBJ2-4,TRBV5-4,CASSVTGTSKNIQYF
TRBJ2-1,TRBV27,CASSGILGRGGRNEQFF
TRBJ1-4,TRBV19,CATQQAWGEKLFF
TRBJ2-2,TRBV19,CASTFLSSGELFF
TRBJ2-1,TRBV18,CASSLGGGEQFF
TRBJ2-4,TRBV2,CASRGRTSAKNIQYF
TRBJ2-7,TRBV3-1/TRBV3-2,CASSQMRLGLANTYEQYF
TRBJ2-3,TRBV9,CASSKGASGDTDTQYF
TRBJ2-5,TRBV18,CASSPTSGVGGETQYF
TRBJ2-4,TRBV4-2,CASSQERGHRTIF
TRBJ1-2,TRBV15,CATSRGLAGSNYGYTF
TRBJ1-2,TRBV5-1,CASSLAIGTGSGYGYTF
TRBJ2-5,TRBV5-1,CASSLMTVGQETQYF
TRBJ1-1,TRBV5-6,CASSLSDSPEAFF
TRBJ2-3,TRBV28,CASETSGGLDTQYF
TRBJ1-6,TRBV29-1,CSVVARGTYNSPLHF
TRBJ1-1,TRBV16,CASSQSVLDRAGTEAFF
TRBJ1-5,TRBV7-9,CASSPDSNQPQHF
TRBJ2-3,TRBV5-1,CASSLWPPRGGGASQTDTQYF
TRBJ2-1,TRBV7-3,CASSSVLGNEQFF
TRBJ1-2,TRBV19,CASTETGLASRGYTF
TRBJ2-2,TRBV5-6,CASSRDRGLILNTGELFF
TRBJ2-7,TRBV20-1,CSASKGPTYEQYF
TRBJ2-5,TRBV2,CASSTGTSGGGTQYF
TRBJ1-4,TRBV19,CASSPTQNRGSGKLFF
TRBJ2-4,TRBV3-1/TRBV3-2,CASSQGLDIQYF
TRBJ2-2,TRBV7-3,CASSPGTIGELFF